This is a list of T cell receptor beta chains from one sample in a study of shared clonotypes between healthy human individuals. Measured with immunoSEQ multiplex PCR; TCRdb has only the in-frame clones, and not every one. The sample has about 2.1 million clones, under 95% seen once; the top ten hold over 1.5%. The sequenced sample was naive CD8+ T cells from PBMCs. These receptors were collected from a man between 18 and 35 years old in good health. Some clones in this sample may be carry-over from other donors' samples. CDR3s include the opening cysteine and the closing phenylalanine or tryptophan. A D gene is named only where the DNA matches it firmly. Some rows mark clone size as missing; the rest say once, few, many or name a class of expanded clone.

J gene: TRBJ1-3
D gene: .
V gene: TRBV2
clone size: .
CDR3 DNA: TGTGCCAGCAGTGATCGACAGGCCTCTGGAAACACCATATATTTT
CDR3 protein: CASSDRQASGNTIYF

J gene: TRBJ1-4
D gene: .
V gene: TRBV7-9
clone size: once
CDR3 DNA: TGTGCCAGCACGGGGTTTAGTACGGAAAAACTGTTTTTT
CDR3 protein: CASTGFSTEKLFF

J gene: TRBJ1-3
D gene: .
V gene: TRBV9
clone size: .
CDR3 DNA: TGTGCCAGCAGCGTAGGGACCTCTGGAAACACCATATATTTT
CDR3 protein: CASSVGTSGNTIYF

J gene: TRBJ2-7
D gene: TRBD1
V gene: TRBV29-1
clone size: .
CDR3 DNA: TGCAGCGCCGGGACAGTCATGGAGCAGTACTTC
CDR3 protein: CSAGTVMEQYF

J gene: TRBJ2-3
D gene: .
V gene: TRBV18
clone size: .
CDR3 DNA: TGTGCCAGCTCACCACGAGCCAAAAAGAGCACAGATACGCAGTATTTT
CDR3 protein: CASSPRAKKSTDTQYF

J gene: TRBJ2-1
D gene: .
V gene: TRBV10-3
clone size: few
CDR3 DNA: TGTGCCATCAGTGAGTCGATGGGGGCAGGCTCCTACAATGAGCAGTTCTTC
CDR3 protein: CAISESMGAGSYNEQFF

J gene: TRBJ2-2
D gene: .
V gene: TRBV7-6
clone size: .
CDR3 DNA: TGTGCCAGCAGCTTTAGGAACACCGGGGAGCTGTTTTTT
CDR3 protein: CASSFRNTGELFF

J gene: TRBJ2-3
D gene: .
V gene: TRBV30
clone size: .
CDR3 DNA: TGTGCCTGGACCAACGGGGATACGCAGTATTTT
CDR3 protein: CAWTNGDTQYF

J gene: TRBJ1-2
D gene: .
V gene: TRBV7-9
clone size: .
CDR3 DNA: TGTGCCAGCAGACCCGGGACAACCTATGGCTACACCTTC
CDR3 protein: CASRPGTTYGYTF

J gene: TRBJ2-7
D gene: .
V gene: TRBV29-1
clone size: .
CDR3 DNA: TGCAGCGTTGAAGAAGGAGGATTAGCCTACGAGCAGTACTTC
CDR3 protein: CSVEEGGLAYEQYF

J gene: TRBJ1-2
D gene: .
V gene: TRBV7-1
clone size: once
CDR3 DNA: TGTGCCAGCAGCTTATGGGAGAGGGGCAGACCGAGAGGCTACACCTTC
CDR3 protein: CASSLWERGRPRGYTF

J gene: TRBJ2-3
D gene: .
V gene: TRBV28
clone size: .
CDR3 DNA: TGTGCCAGCAGTTTAAGGGCTACAGATACGCAGTATTTT
CDR3 protein: CASSLRATDTQYF

J gene: TRBJ2-3
D gene: .
V gene: TRBV6-5
clone size: .
CDR3 DNA: TGTGCCAGCAACCCGGAGGGCCGGGACACAGATACGCAGTATTTT
CDR3 protein: CASNPEGRDTDTQYF

J gene: TRBJ2-5
D gene: TRBD1
V gene: TRBV5-4
clone size: .
CDR3 DNA: TGTGCCAGCAGCCCCTGGGACAGAACACAAGAGACCCAGTACTTC
CDR3 protein: CASSPWDRTQETQYF

J gene: TRBJ2-7
D gene: .
V gene: TRBV5-6
clone size: .
CDR3 DNA: TGTGCCAGCAGCTTGATGAATTACGAGCAGTACTTC
CDR3 protein: CASSLMNYEQYF

J gene: TRBJ1-2
D gene: .
V gene: TRBV27
clone size: .
CDR3 DNA: TGTGCCAGCAGCTTCGGCGGAAACTATGGCTACACCTTC
CDR3 protein: CASSFGGNYGYTF

J gene: TRBJ2-5
D gene: TRBD1
V gene: TRBV19
clone size: .
CDR3 DNA: TGTGCCAGTAGTATCGGGACAGCCGGGGAGACCCAGTACTTC
CDR3 protein: CASSIGTAGETQYF

J gene: TRBJ2-1
D gene: .
V gene: TRBV28
clone size: once
CDR3 DNA: TGTGCCAGCAGTACTAGCTCGGACGGCGATTCCTACAATGAGCAGTTCTTC
CDR3 protein: CASSTSSDGDSYNEQFF

J gene: TRBJ2-7
D gene: .
V gene: TRBV5-6
clone size: .
CDR3 DNA: TGTGCCAGCAGCGAGGGATCACCCTACGAGCAGTACTTC
CDR3 protein: CASSEGSPYEQYF

J gene: TRBJ2-2
D gene: .
V gene: TRBV2
clone size: once
CDR3 DNA: TGTGCCAGCAACTCGGCGGGGTCCTCCTCCGGGGAGCTGTTTTTT
CDR3 protein: CASNSAGSSSGELFF

J gene: TRBJ2-2
D gene: TRBD2
V gene: TRBV5-1
clone size: .
CDR3 DNA: TGCGCCAGCAGCTGGGGACTAGCGGGTCGCGCCGGGGAGCTGTTTTTT
CDR3 protein: CASSWGLAGRAGELFF

J gene: TRBJ2-7
D gene: TRBD1
V gene: TRBV11-2
clone size: .
CDR3 DNA: TGTGCCAGCAGCTTAACCACAGGGGGCTTCTCCTACGAGCAGTACTTC
CDR3 protein: CASSLTTGGFSYEQYF